This TCR beta chain is from a study of long-term antiretroviral therapy in people with HIV. In the study overall: The 2015 immediate-ART recommendation was preceded by the earliest samples by about a decade.

Running of the v3.0 immunoSEQ assay took place at survey level. Clones were read by immunoSEQ multiplex PCR, and TCRdb kept only the in-frame ones, dropping some. The data contain 25,000 or so clones, roughly 90% of them singletons. The V and J ends lost 7 bases and 1 base, in that order; junction bases with no gene match: 10. This CDR3 region has 17 residues. Germline V lookup: CDR1 SEHNR, CDR2 FQNEAQ (reference sequence). The source was unsorted PBMCs, collected 0.5 years after starting antiretroviral therapy. The genes are TRBV7-9 and TRBJ1-3; 10 positions match TRBD1. This receptor was identified in a woman aged 18-35 years with HIV. The CDR3 bases are TGTGCCAGCACCCGACAGGGGGCTATCGTATCTGGAAACACCATATATTTT. It codes for CASTRQGAIVSGNTIYF.